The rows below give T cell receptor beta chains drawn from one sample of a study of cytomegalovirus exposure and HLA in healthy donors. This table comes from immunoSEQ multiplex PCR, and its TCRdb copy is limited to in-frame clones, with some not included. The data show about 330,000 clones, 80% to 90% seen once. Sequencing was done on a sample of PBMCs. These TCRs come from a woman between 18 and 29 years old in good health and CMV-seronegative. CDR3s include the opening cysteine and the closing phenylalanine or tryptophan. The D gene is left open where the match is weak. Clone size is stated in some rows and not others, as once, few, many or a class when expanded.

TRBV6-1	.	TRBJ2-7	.	TGTGCCAGCCGCACCCCCGACAGTTACTCCTACGAGCAGTACTTC	CASRTPDSYSYEQYF
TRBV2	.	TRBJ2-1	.	TGTGCCAGCAGTGAAAATACCGGCAATGAGCAGTTCTTC	CASSENTGNEQFF
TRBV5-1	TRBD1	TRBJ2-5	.	TGCGCCAGCAGCTTGGGGGACAGGCTCTACCAAGAGACCCAGTACTTC	CASSLGDRLYQETQYF
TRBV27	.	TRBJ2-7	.	TGTGCCAGCAGTTTGAGACACCACTACGAGCAGTACTTC	CASSLRHHYEQYF
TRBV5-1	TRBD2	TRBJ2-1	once	TGCGCCAGCAGCTTGGTGTCTGGGCTAGCGGGAACCAATGAGCAGTTCTTC	CASSLVSGLAGTNEQFF
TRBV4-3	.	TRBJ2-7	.	TGCGCCAGCAGCCAAGACCTTGGACTAACATACGAGCAGTACTTC	CASSQDLGLTYEQYF
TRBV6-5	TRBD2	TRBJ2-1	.	TGTGCCAGCAGCCAACTAGCGGAACGGGTGAATGAGCAGTTCTTC	CASSQLAERVNEQFF
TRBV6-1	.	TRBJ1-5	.	TGTGCCAGCAGTCAGGGGCCCCTGGGGGGGCAGCCCCAGCATTTT	CASSQGPLGGQPQHF
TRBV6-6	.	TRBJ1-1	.	TGTGCCAGCCAAGGGCAGGGTCGGTACACTGAAGCTTTCTTT	CASQGQGRYTEAFF
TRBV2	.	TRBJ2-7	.	TGTGCCAGCAGTGTTCAGGGTCTATACTACGAGCAGTACTTC	CASSVQGLYYEQYF
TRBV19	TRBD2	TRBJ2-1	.	TGTGCCAGTAGTACACTACCGGGACTAGTTGGTGATGAGCAGTTCTTC	CASSTLPGLVGDEQFF
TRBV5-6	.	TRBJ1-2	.	TGTGCCAGCAGCTTGGTTAACTCCTATGGCTACACCTTC	CASSLVNSYGYTF
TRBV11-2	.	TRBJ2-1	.	TGTGCCAGCAGCCAAAAGGGGAGGAGAGGATCGGACAATGAGCAGTTCTTC	CASSQKGRRGSDNEQFF
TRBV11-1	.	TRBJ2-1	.	TGTGCCAGCAGCTTAGCGGGAGCCGGAAATTACAATGAGCAGTTCTTC	CASSLAGAGNYNEQFF
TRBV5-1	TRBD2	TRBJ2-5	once	TGCGCCAGCAGCGAAGGACTAGCGGTCCGAGAAGAGACCCAGTACTTC	CASSEGLAVREETQYF
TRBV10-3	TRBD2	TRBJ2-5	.	TGTGCCATCAGTGAGCGGGAGGGAGAGACCCAGTACTTC	CAISEREGETQYF
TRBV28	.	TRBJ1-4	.	TGTGCCAGCCTACCAGGCGCAGCAACTAATGAAAAACTGTTTTTT	CASLPGAATNEKLFF
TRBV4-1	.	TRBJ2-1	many	TGCGCCAGCAGCCAAGAAAGACTTCAACTACCCCACAATGAGCAGTTCTTC	CASSQERLQLPHNEQFF